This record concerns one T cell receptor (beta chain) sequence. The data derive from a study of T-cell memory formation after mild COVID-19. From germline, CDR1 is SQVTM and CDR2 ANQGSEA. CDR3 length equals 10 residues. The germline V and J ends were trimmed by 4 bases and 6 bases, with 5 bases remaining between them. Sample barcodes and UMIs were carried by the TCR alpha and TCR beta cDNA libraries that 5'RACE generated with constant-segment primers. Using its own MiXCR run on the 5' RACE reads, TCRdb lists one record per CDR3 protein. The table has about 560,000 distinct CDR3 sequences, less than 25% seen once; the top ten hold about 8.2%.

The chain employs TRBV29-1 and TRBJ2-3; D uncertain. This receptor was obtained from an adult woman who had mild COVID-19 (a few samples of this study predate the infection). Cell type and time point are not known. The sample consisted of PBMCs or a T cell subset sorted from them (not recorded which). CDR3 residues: CSVVGDTQYF. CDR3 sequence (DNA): TGCAGCGTTGTAGGGGATACGCAGTATTTT.